Sequencing of this TCR beta chain was carried out in a study of shared clonotypes between healthy human individuals. Findings and caveats of the study: Clonotypes that were shared across a few donors made up 4.5% to 5% of naive CD4 clonotypes.

The germline gives CDR1 SGHTA, CDR2 FQGTGA. Trimming took off 2 bases at V and 10 bases at J, with 20 bases between the two ends. The CDR3 is 15 amino acids. Comment on this clone: Its antigen is still unknown.

An assay was performed, and its level was deep. This table comes from immunoSEQ multiplex PCR, and its TCRdb copy is limited to in-frame clones, with some not included. The sample consists of 850,000 to 1,100,000 clones, 60% to 85% of them appearing once. Researchers partitioned CD4+ cells into CD45RA+ naive and CD45RA-negative memory subsets. Sequenced input: memory CD4+ T cells from PBMCs. Subset meaning: CD45RA-negative fraction. The genes are TRBV7-3 and TRBJ1-2; a weak D match, TRBD1 (5 bases). This TCR was sampled from a man aged 18 to 29 in good health. Some clones in this sample may be carry-over from other donors' samples. The CDR3 reads CASSLYPRTTNIYTF. DNA for the CDR3: TGTGCCAGCAGCTTATACCCTCGGACAACAAATATCTACACCTTC. The whole variable domain, remainder taken from reference TRBV7-3 and TRBJ1-2, is GAGVSQTPSNKVTEKGKYVELRCDPISGHTALYWYRQSLGQGPEFLIYFQGTGAADDSGLPNDRFFAVRPEGSVSTLKIQRTERGDSAVYLCASSLYPRTTNIYTFGSGTRLTVV.